This T cell receptor beta chain came from a study of T cells after yellow fever vaccination. Study results and limitations: Subsequent to the booster, the majority of primary-vaccination clones reappeared (96% CD4, approximately 90% CD8). Weaker overall was a secondary response that nonetheless peaked faster, on day 5 versus 15.

The J segment lost 2 bases and the V segment lost 4 bases, leaving 18 bases of the junction unmatched. Germline V gives CDR1 SGHRS, CDR2 YFSETQ. CDR3 size: 19 residues. Comment on this clonotype: What it binds is not known.

TCR cDNA was made by 5'RACE template switching, adding a universal primer site and UMIs. TCRdb called the 5' RACE reads again in MiXCR, with one record for every CDR3 protein. The sample comprises about 580,000 distinct CDR3 sequences, around 17% of which are singletons, and around 16% rests with the top ten. The receptor comes from a man aged 18 to 29 who received the YFV17D yellow fever vaccine. The material was PBMCs, obtained around 5 days after the first yellow fever vaccination. The chain uses TRBV5-1 and TRBJ2-5, with 9 bases lining up with TRBD2. CDR3 amino acids: CASSPPITLSGGGQETQYF. In DNA form, the CDR3 reads TGCGCCAGCAGCCCCCCCATAACCCTTAGCGGGGGAGGTCAAGAGACCCAGTACTTC.